The 27 T cell receptor beta chains listed next were all sequenced from one sample in a study of shared clonotypes between healthy human individuals. Profiled with immunoSEQ multiplex PCR; TCRdb holds only in-frame clones, not every one. The sample records approximately 2,200,000 clones, 93% being singletons. Positively selected for CCR7, the CD45RO-negative cells used as naive CD8 cells excluded terminally differentiated effector memory CD45RA+ cells. Sequences were obtained from naive CD8+ T cells from PBMCs. These receptors were taken from a man aged 18 to 30 in good health. Some clones in this sample may be carry-over from other donors' samples.

The rearrangement joins TRBV29-1 to TRBJ2-2, with a tentative D call TRBD1 (7 bases). Germline V lookup: CDR1 SQVTM, CDR2 ANQGSEA. V was pared by 6 bases and J by 6 bases, with 14 bases between. The length of the CDR3 is 13 residues. The CDR3 region has the DNA TGCAGCGTCAGGACAGGAGGGGCCGGGGAGCTGTTTTTT. It translates to CSVRTGGAGELFF.

The chain has TRBV19 and TRBJ2-7; 10 bases map to TRBD1. Germline-derived CDR1 and CDR2 are LNHDA and SQIVND (reference sequence). The CDR3 covers 15 residues. The ends lost 3 bases at V and 3 bases at J; junction bases unmatched: 5. The CDR3 is CASSMGQGPFYEQYF. The CDR3 nucleotides read TGTGCCAGTAGTATGGGACAGGGGCCCTTCTACGAGCAGTACTTC.

J is TRBJ2-1 and V is TRBV7-9, with 8 bases that match TRBD2. Germline V lookup: CDR1 SEHNR, CDR2 FQNEAQ (reference sequence). This CDR3 spans 13 amino acids. V shed 6 bases and J 8 bases; nucleotides not matched to a gene: 6. CDR3 residues: CASRDSGSYEQFF. The CDR3 region has the DNA TGTGCCAGCAGAGACAGCGGGAGTTATGAGCAGTTCTTC.

The chain joins TRBV2 to TRBJ2-3; 8 bases agree with TRBD2. V lost 1 base, J lost 4 bases, and 10 bases stayed unmatched. There are 17 residues in the CDR3. In germline, CDR1 is SNHLY, CDR2 FYNNEI. The CDR3: CASSEGDTGLVADTQYF. The CDR3 DNA sequence: TGTGCCAGCAGTGAAGGGGATACGGGACTAGTGGCAGATACGCAGTATTTT.

Turning to this clone: The same CDR3 arises from other DNA sequences in this sample as well. The rearrangement joins TRBV5-5 to TRBJ2-7; no clear D gene. The CDR3 spans 11 residues. Germline CDR1 reads SGHKS; CDR2 reads YYEKEE (reference sequence). V shed 0 bases and J shed 3 bases, with 1 base lying between them. Written as DNA, the CDR3 is TGTGCCAGCAGCTTGGGCTACGAGCAGTACTTC. This sequence encodes CASSLGYEQYF.

This clone has just a few counts. J is TRBJ2-2 and V is TRBV15; D remains ambiguous. V gave up 8 bases and J gave up 7 bases, with 17 bases separating them. Germline V lookup: CDR1 LNHNV, CDR2 YYDKDF (reference sequence). This CDR3 spans 14 amino acids. The DNA for the CDR3 is TGTGCCACCGCGCCGAGCATGGACGGCGGGGAGCTGTTTTTT. Amino acid sequence: CATAPSMDGGELFF.

The chain couples TRBV7-9 to TRBJ2-7; D call uncertain. V was trimmed by 8 bases and J by 3 bases, leaving 8 bases between them. The germline V gene has CDR1 SEHNR and CDR2 FQNEAQ (reference sequence). CDR3 length equals 11 residues. The CDR3 DNA reads as TGTGCCAGCGGCCTGGGCTACGAGCAGTACTTC. It translates to CASGLGYEQYF.

The V call is TRBV27, the J call TRBJ2-3; 11 bases agree with TRBD2. The CDR3 length is 18 residues. The V segment lost 3 bases and the J segment 6 bases; nucleotides outside the gene matches: 14. Germline CDR1 reads MNHEY; CDR2 reads SMNVEV (reference sequence). In nucleotides, the CDR3 is TGTGCCAGCAGTTTCCGCTCGCTTCTAGCGGGAGGAGGGGATACGCAGTATTTT. Protein product: CASSFRSLLAGGGDTQYF.

Concerning this clone: At the DNA level, this CDR3 is encoded by other sequences in the same sample as well. The V call is TRBV7-9, the J call TRBJ2-7, with 7 bases that match TRBD2. Germline V lookup: CDR1 SEHNR, CDR2 FQNEAQ (reference sequence). The ends lost 5 bases at V and 5 bases at J; junction bases unmatched: 3. CDR3 length: 12 residues. CDR3 residues: CASSLGLDEQYF. The CDR3 DNA follows: TGTGCCAGCAGCCTCGGACTAGACGAGCAGTACTTC.

The rearrangement uses TRBV19 and TRBJ1-2, with 9 bases identical to TRBD1. J gave up 4 bases and V 8 bases, and 5 bases lay outside the gene matches. CDR3 length: 13 amino acids. Germline V gene data show CDR1 as LNHDA and CDR2 as SQIVND (reference sequence). CDR3 sequence: CASSTGGPYGYTF. CDR3 coding DNA: TGTGCCAGTTCGACAGGGGGTCCCTATGGCTACACCTTC.

The gene calls are TRBV7-9 and TRBJ2-7; TRBD1 matches at 7 bases. V lost 4 bases and J lost 3; bases outside the gene matches: 12. The CDR3 consists of 16 residues. From germline, CDR1 is SEHNR and CDR2 FQNEAQ (reference sequence). The CDR3 DNA follows: TGTGCCAGCAGCTCTAGAGAGGGGGCTGGTTTCTACGAGCAGTACTTC. It translates to CASSSREGAGFYEQYF.

The CDR3 nucleotides are TGTGCCAGTAGTATACGTGGCGGGAGGACCTACGAGCAGTACTTC. It specifies CASSIRGGRTYEQYF. The chain recombines TRBV19 with TRBJ2-7; 8 bases agree with TRBD2. V gave up 2 bases and J gave up 2 bases; unmatched junction bases: 5. CDR1 and CDR2 from the germline V gene are LNHDA and SQIVND (reference sequence). The CDR3 covers 15 residues.

This clone was recorded a few times. V is TRBV27 and J is TRBJ1-5; 7 nucleotides match TRBD1. Per germline, CDR1 MNHEY and CDR2 SMNVEV (reference sequence). The CDR3 sequence is 13 residues long. V lost 7 bases and J lost 6; bases outside the gene matches: 6. CDR3 nucleotides: TGTGCCAGCAATCAGGGGGACACTCAGCCCCAGCATTTT. Translated, it gives CASNQGDTQPQHF.

This clone appeared a single time. The genes are TRBV27 and TRBJ2-5; TRBD1 agrees at 8 bases. There are 17 residues in the CDR3. CDR1 and CDR2 from the germline V gene are MNHEY and SMNVEV (reference sequence). Trimming removed 2 bases from V and 4 bases from J; junction bases left unmatched: 12. CDR3 DNA sequence: TGTGCCAGCAGTTTAATTTCCTTGGACAGGGAGAGAGAGACCCAGTACTTC. This sequence encodes CASSLISLDRERETQYF.

The J gene is TRBJ2-2, the V gene TRBV7-9; D is ambiguous. Germline V gene data show CDR1 as SEHNR and CDR2 as FQNEAQ (reference sequence). V dropped 5 bases and J dropped 3 bases, with 13 bases sitting between them. The CDR3 is 15 amino acids. In nucleotides, the CDR3 is TGTGCCAGCAGCGCCCCTCTTGGGGACACCGGGGAGCTGTTTTTT. Residues: CASSAPLGDTGELFF. The variable domain in full, with the rest retrieved from reference TRBV7-9 and TRBJ2-2, is DTGVSQNPRHKITKRGQNVTFRCDPISEHNRLYWYRQTLGQGPEFLTYFQNEAQLEKSRLLSDRFSAERPKGSFSTLEIQRTEQGDSAMYLCASSAPLGDTGELFFGEGSRLTVL.

The chain uses TRBV21-1 and TRBJ2-6. TRBV21-1 is classified as a pseudogene. CDR3 length: 16 amino acids. The CDR3, as DNA: TGTGCCAGCAGCAAAGAGGGCCTCTCTGGGGCCAACGTCCTGACTTTC. It yields the protein CASSKEGLSGANVLTF.

This sequence joins TRBV6-6 and TRBJ1-4, with D tentatively TRBD1 (5 bases). CDR1 and CDR2 from the germline V gene are MNHNY and SVGAGI (reference sequence). Trimming left V 8 bases short and J 3 bases short, with 16 bases between. CDR3 length: 15 residues. The CDR3 sequence: CASLQTGLANEKLFF. The CDR3 DNA reads as TGTGCCAGCTTACAAACAGGTCTGGCTAATGAAAAACTGTTTTTT.

The rearrangement joins TRBV27 to TRBJ2-7, with 7 bases matching TRBD2. The CDR3 runs to 16 residues. The trim removed 0 bases at V and 2 bases at J, leaving 7 bases unmatched. Germline CDR1 MNHEY, CDR2 SMNVEV (reference sequence). CDR3 amino acids: CASSLSSGELTYEQYF. The CDR3 DNA sequence: TGTGCCAGCAGTTTATCCAGCGGGGAGTTAACCTACGAGCAGTACTTC.

There are a few counts of this clone. The gene calls are TRBV7-3 and TRBJ2-5; D perhaps matches TRBD2 (6 bases). Germline V gene sequence: CDR1 SGHTA, CDR2 FQGTGA. V lost 1 base to trimming and J lost 5 bases, with 14 bases between them. The CDR3 consists of 15 residues. For the CDR3, the DNA is TGTGCCAGCAGCTTAAGGAGGGCGAGCGGGGAGACCCAGTACTTC. Amino acid sequence: CASSLRRASGETQYF.

The CDR3 protein is CASSGRDYQGNEQFF. The CDR3 region has the DNA TGTGCCAGCAGCGGCCGGGACTACCAGGGTAATGAGCAGTTCTTC. V is TRBV7-9 and J is TRBJ2-1; 7 bases are a match to TRBD2. CDR1 and CDR2 (germline): SEHNR, FQNEAQ (reference sequence). This CDR3 has 15 residues. V shed 5 bases, J shed 7 bases, and the junction held 11 bases outside the gene matches.

This clone is a singleton in its sample. The J gene is TRBJ1-3, the V gene TRBV7-6, with unresolved D. The CDR3 sequence is 15 residues long. V was trimmed by 1 base and J by 0 bases, leaving 7 bases between them. Germline V gene sequence: CDR1 SGHVS, CDR2 FNYEAQ. The CDR3 loop is CASSLGKSSGNTIYF. The CDR3, as DNA: TGTGCCAGCAGCTTAGGGAAGAGCTCTGGAAACACCATATATTTT.

The chain has TRBV5-4 and TRBJ2-7; the match to TRBD1 covers 9 bases. This CDR3 has 14 amino acids. From germline, CDR1 is SGHNT and CDR2 YYREEE (reference sequence). The V and J ends lost 3 bases and 3 bases, in that order; junction bases with no gene match: 4. The CDR3 bases are TGTGCCAGCAGCTCCCGGGACAGGGACTACGAGCAGTACTTC. Its protein product is CASSSRDRDYEQYF.

This sequence joins TRBV27 and TRBJ2-2, with D perhaps TRBD2 (6 bases). CDR1 and CDR2 from the germline V gene are MNHEY and SMNVEV (reference sequence). The CDR3 runs to 16 residues. V was shortened by 5 bases and J by 7 bases, with 20 bases between the two germline ends. The CDR3 is CASSPHRDGGSGELFF. The CDR3 DNA follows: TGTGCCAGCAGTCCCCATCGGGACGGAGGGAGCGGGGAGCTGTTTTTT.

This chain uses TRBV7-9 with TRBJ2-5; 10 bases are a match to TRBD2. CDR1 is SEHNR, CDR2 FQNEAQ, per germline (reference sequence). There are 16 residues in the CDR3. V lost 2 bases to trimming and J lost 5 bases; unmatched junction nucleotides: 8. The CDR3 nucleotides read TGTGCCAGCAGCTTACTGGCTAGCGGGAGAACGGAGACCCAGTACTTC. It is translated as CASSLLASGRTETQYF.

The genes are TRBV30 and TRBJ2-7; D call uncertain. This CDR3 region has 15 residues. V dropped 2 bases and J dropped 2 bases, with 16 bases sitting between them. Germline CDR1 and CDR2: GTSNPN and SVGIG (reference sequence). The CDR3 spells CAWSSISSDPYEQYF. The DNA for the CDR3 is TGTGCCTGGAGTAGTATAAGTTCAGACCCCTACGAGCAGTACTTC. Complete variable domain (other parts from reference TRBV30 and TRBJ2-7): SQTIHQWPATLVQPVGSPLSLECTVEGTSNPNLYWYRQAAGRGLQLLFYSVGIGQISSEVPQNLSASRPQDRQFILSSKKLLLSDSGFYLCAWSSISSDPYEQYFGPGTRLTVT.

The chain combines TRBV18 with TRBJ2-7; a weak D match, TRBD2 (6 bases). V was clipped by 3 bases and J by 4 bases, with 16 bases between them. Germline CDR1 and CDR2: KGHSH and LQKENI. This CDR3 region has 15 residues. The CDR3 DNA follows: TGTGCCAGCTCACCTGAGGAGGGATTGGGGTACGAGCAGTACTTC. Its translation is CASSPEEGLGYEQYF.

V gene TRBV4-1 combines with J gene TRBJ2-7; D may be TRBD1 (5 bases). Germline V gene sequence: CDR1 MGHRA, CDR2 YSYEKL. The CDR3 runs to 15 residues. Trimming pared 1 base from V and 0 bases from J, leaving 10 bases between. The CDR3 coding sequence is TGCGCCAGCAGCCAAGGACTCGACAGCTCCTACGAGCAGTACTTC. Translated: CASSQGLDSSYEQYF.